The 8 T cell receptor beta chains below come from one sample, sequenced in a study of blood T cell repertoires in COVID-19. The data were produced by immunoSEQ multiplex PCR, yet TCRdb's version contains in-frame clones alone and is incomplete. The sample includes about 200,000 clones, 94% of them seen just once. The sample was peripheral blood. These receptors all stem from a man aged 25 to 40 with COVID-19, enrolled during active disease.

This chain links TRBV6-5 with TRBJ1-5, with a weak D call TRBD1 (6 bases). Germline V CDR1 and CDR2: MNHEY, SVGAGI. This CDR3 is 13 amino acids long. V shed 5 bases and J shed 7 bases, with 12 bases lying between them. CDR3 DNA sequence: TGTGCCAGCAGTACTACACAGGGACAGCCCCAGCATTTT. Translating it yields CASSTTQGQPQHF.

The chain is built from TRBV27 and TRBJ2-3, with TRBD1 identical over 8 bases. The V gene's germline CDR1 is MNHEY and CDR2 SMNVEV (reference sequence). The CDR3 extends over 18 amino acids. V trimming: 4 bases; J trimming: 2 bases; junction bases outside the gene matches: 14. Here the CDR3 DNA reads TGTGCCAGCAGTTATTATCGTCGGGACAGGCCATCCACAGATACGCAGTATTTT. It is translated as CASSYYRRDRPSTDTQYF.

The rearrangement uses TRBV19 and TRBJ1-1, with a tentative D call TRBD1 (5 bases). With 3 bases removed from V and 1 base from J, the gap between germline ends came to 18 bases. CDR1 is LNHDA and CDR2 is SQIVND in the germline V gene (reference sequence). The CDR3 contains 17 residues. The CDR3 DNA reads TGTGCCAGTAGTATGGGGGGAGGGCTCGGCCCGAACACTGAAGCTTTCTTT. It is translated as CASSMGGGLGPNTEAFF.

This clone was picked up a small number of times. CDR3 residues: CATRLGTLDTEAFF. Here the CDR3 DNA reads TGTGCCACCCGGTTGGGGACACTGGACACTGAAGCTTTCTTT. The V and J genes are TRBV19 and TRBJ1-1; D may be TRBD1 (6 bases). The CDR3 covers 14 residues. Germline V gene lookup returns CDR1 LNHDA and CDR2 SQIVND (reference sequence). V gave up 10 bases and J gave up 3 bases, with 18 bases separating them.

The chain uses TRBV7-6 and TRBJ1-6; D unclear. CDR1 is SGHVS, CDR2 FNYEAQ, per germline. CDR3 length: 15 amino acids. V was shortened by 5 bases and J by 0 bases, with 8 bases between the two germline ends. The CDR3 DNA is TGTGCCAGCAGCGCCGATAGCTCCTATAATTCACCCCTCCACTTT. This sequence encodes CASSADSSYNSPLHF.

This chain connects TRBV3-1 (or the pseudogene TRBV3-2) to TRBJ2-7; possibly TRBD1 for D (6 bases). Germline values: CDR1 LGHDT, CDR2 YNNKEL (reference sequence). V dropped 0 bases and J dropped 6 bases, with 12 bases sitting between them. CDR3 length: 14 amino acids. The CDR3 loop is CASSQDQRGGEQYF. The CDR3 DNA reads as TGTGCCAGCAGCCAAGATCAGCGAGGGGGCGAGCAGTACTTC.

J is TRBJ2-1 and V is TRBV7-2; D gene uncertain. The CDR3 sequence is 13 residues long. The ends were cut back, 1 base at V and 9 bases at J, with 10 bases in the middle. The germline CDR1 and CDR2 sequences are SGHTA and FQGNSA. CDR3 DNA sequence: TGTGCCAGCAGCTTAGTAACCCCGGGTGAGCAGTTCTTC. It specifies CASSLVTPGEQFF. The full variable domain, rest sourced from reference TRBV7-2 and TRBJ2-1, is GAGVSQSPSNKVTEKGKDVELRCDPISGHTALYWYRQSLGQGLEFLIYFQGNSAPDKSGLPSDRFSAERTGGSVSTLTIQRTQQEDSAVYLCASSLVTPGEQFFGPGTRLTVL.

The chain links TRBV19 to TRBJ2-1; the match to TRBD2 covers 7 bases. The trim removed 3 bases at V and 7 bases at J, leaving 15 bases unmatched. CDR1 LNHDA and CDR2 SQIVND come from the germline V gene (reference sequence). The CDR3 loop spans 17 amino acids. The CDR3 loop reads CASSIKGGGLPANEQFF. CDR3 bases: TGTGCCAGTAGTATCAAGGGCGGGGGACTACCCGCGAATGAGCAGTTCTTC. Looking up the rest from reference TRBV19 and TRBJ2-1 gives the full variable domain: DGGITQSPKYLFRKEGQNVTLSCEQNLNHDAMYWYRQDPGQGLRLIYYSQIVNDFQKGDIAEGYSVSREKKESFPLTVTSAQKNPTAFYLCASSIKGGGLPANEQFFGPGTRLTVL.